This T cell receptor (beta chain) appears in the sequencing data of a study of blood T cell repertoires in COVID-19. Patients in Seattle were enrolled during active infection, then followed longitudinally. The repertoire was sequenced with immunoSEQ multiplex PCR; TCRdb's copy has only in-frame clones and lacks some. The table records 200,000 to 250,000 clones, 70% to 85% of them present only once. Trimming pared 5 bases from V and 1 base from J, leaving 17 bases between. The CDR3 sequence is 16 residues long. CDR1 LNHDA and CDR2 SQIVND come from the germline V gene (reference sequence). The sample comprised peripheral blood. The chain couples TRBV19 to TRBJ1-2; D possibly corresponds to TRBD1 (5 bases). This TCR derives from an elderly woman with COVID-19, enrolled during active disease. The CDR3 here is CASSSPGLPLNYGYTF. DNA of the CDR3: TGTGCCAGTAGTTCGCCGGGACTCCCCCTTAACTATGGCTACACCTTC.